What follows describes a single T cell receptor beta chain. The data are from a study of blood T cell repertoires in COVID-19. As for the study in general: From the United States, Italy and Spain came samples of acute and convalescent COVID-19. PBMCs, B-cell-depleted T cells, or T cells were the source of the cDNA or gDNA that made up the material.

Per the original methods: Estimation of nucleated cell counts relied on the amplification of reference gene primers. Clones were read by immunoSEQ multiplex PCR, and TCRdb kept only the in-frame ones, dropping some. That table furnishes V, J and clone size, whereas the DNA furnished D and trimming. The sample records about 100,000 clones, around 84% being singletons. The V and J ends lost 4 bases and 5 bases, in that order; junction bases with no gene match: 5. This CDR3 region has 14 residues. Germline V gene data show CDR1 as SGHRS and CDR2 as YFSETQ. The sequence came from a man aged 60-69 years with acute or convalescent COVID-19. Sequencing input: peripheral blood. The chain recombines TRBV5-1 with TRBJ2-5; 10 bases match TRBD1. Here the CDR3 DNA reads TGCGCCAGCAGCCCTTGGACAGGGGGGGAGACCCAGTACTTC. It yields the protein CASSPWTGGETQYF.